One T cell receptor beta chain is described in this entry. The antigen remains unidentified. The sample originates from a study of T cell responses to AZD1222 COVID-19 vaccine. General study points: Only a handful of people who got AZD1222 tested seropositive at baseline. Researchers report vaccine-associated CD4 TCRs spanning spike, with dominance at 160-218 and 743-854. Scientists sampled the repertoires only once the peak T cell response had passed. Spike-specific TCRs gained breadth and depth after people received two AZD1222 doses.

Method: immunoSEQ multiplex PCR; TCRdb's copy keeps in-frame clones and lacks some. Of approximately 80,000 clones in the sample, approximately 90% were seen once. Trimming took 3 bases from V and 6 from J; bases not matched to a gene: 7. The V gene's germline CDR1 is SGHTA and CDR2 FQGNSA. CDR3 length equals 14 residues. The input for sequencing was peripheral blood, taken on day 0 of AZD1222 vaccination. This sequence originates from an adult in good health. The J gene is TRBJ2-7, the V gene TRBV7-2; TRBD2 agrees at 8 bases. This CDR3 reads CASSLRGERSEQYF. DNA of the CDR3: TGTGCCAGCAGCTTGCGGGGGGAGCGGTCCGAGCAGTACTTC.